The 9 T cell receptor beta chains below come from one sample, sequenced in a study of blood T cell repertoires in COVID-19. Sequencing used immunoSEQ multiplex PCR; TCRdb keeps in-frame clones, though not all of them. The sample includes 40,000 or so clones, nearly 90% of them seen just once. Sequencing was done on a sample of peripheral blood. These receptors were obtained from a man aged 50-60 years with active COVID-19.

This clone turned up a few times. The gene calls are TRBV7-2 and TRBJ2-4; weak D call: TRBD1 (6 bases). The CDR3 has 18 amino acids. CDR1 SGHTA and CDR2 FQGNSA come from the germline V gene. V was shortened by 5 bases and J by 0 bases, with 20 bases between the two germline ends. This CDR3 reads CASSPRGGAALAKNIQYF. The CDR3 nucleotides read TGTGCCAGCAGCCCCCGAGGGGGAGCGGCTCTAGCCAAAAACATTCAGTACTTC.

CDR3: CASSFHDRFSYNEQFF. The CDR3 coding sequence is TGTGCCAGCAGCTTTCACGACAGGTTCTCCTACAATGAGCAGTTCTTC. The chain carries TRBV9 and TRBJ2-1; weak D call: TRBD1 (6 bases). CDR1 is SGDLS and CDR2 is YYNGEE in the germline V gene. There are 16 residues in the CDR3. V was pared by 4 bases and J by 0 bases, with 14 bases between.

The V and J genes are TRBV12-5 and TRBJ1-3; D unclear. V was cut by 5 bases and J by 2 bases, with 10 bases left in between. CDR1 is LGHNT, CDR2 FRNRAP, per germline. The CDR3 loop spans 14 amino acids. CDR3 sequence reads: CASGPRVAGNTIYF. The CDR3 DNA is TGTGCTAGTGGTCCACGTGTAGCTGGAAACACCATATATTTT.

V gene TRBV12-5 combines with J gene TRBJ1-1; TRBD1 matches at 7 bases. Trimming took 1 base from V and 1 from J; bases not matched to a gene: 6. Germline CDR1 is LGHNT and CDR2 is FRNRAP. CDR3 length: 16 amino acids. The CDR3 loop reads CASGLATPGGNTEAFF. The CDR3 nucleotides are TGTGCTAGTGGTTTGGCGACTCCAGGGGGGAACACTGAAGCTTTCTTT.

The chain joins TRBV27 to TRBJ2-2; D is ambiguous. The CDR3 loop spans 14 amino acids. Germline-derived CDR1 and CDR2 are MNHEY and SMNVEV (reference sequence). Trimming pared 3 bases from V and 6 bases from J, leaving 11 bases between. CDR3 sequence (DNA): TGTGCCAGCAGTTTCCTCCTAGTCCCCGGGGAGCTGTTTTTT. This codes for CASSFLLVPGELFF.

V gene TRBV21-1 combines with J gene TRBJ2-7; TRBD1, the table's D call, was not compared with the DNA. TRBV21-1 corresponds to a pseudogene. The CDR3 contains 15 residues. This CDR3 is CASSFHTGLPYEQYF. In DNA form, the CDR3 reads TGTGCCAGCAGCTTTCACACAGGTTTGCCCTACGAGCAGTACTTC.

The chain is built from TRBV3-1 (or the pseudogene TRBV3-2) and TRBJ1-3; possible D gene TRBD1, 6 bases. The V end lost 6 bases, the J end lost 9 bases, and 21 bases lay between the germline ends. The germline CDR1 and CDR2 sequences are LGHDT and YNNKEL (reference sequence). There are 15 residues in the CDR3. For the CDR3, the DNA is TGTGCCAGCAGTGGCCTGTTGGCAGGGGTTGGCACCATATATTTT. Protein: CASSGLLAGVGTIYF.

V is TRBV10-3 and J is TRBJ1-2; 9 positions match TRBD1. This CDR3 spans 16 amino acids. The ends lost 5 bases at V and 2 bases at J; junction bases unmatched: 9. Germline lookup yields CDR1 ENHRY and CDR2 SYGVKD. For the CDR3, the DNA is TGTGCCATCAGTCCGCCCGGGACAGGGAAAAACTATGGCTACACCTTC. This sequence encodes CAISPPGTGKNYGYTF.

This clone was counted once. The chain links TRBV27 to TRBJ1-4; 7 nucleotides line up with TRBD1. The V gene end was trimmed by 2 bases and the J gene end by 10 bases; junction bases not matched to a gene: 10. CDR1 and CDR2 (germline): MNHEY, SMNVEV (reference sequence). The CDR3 has 15 residues. As DNA, the CDR3 is TGTGCCAGCAGTTTAAGGACAGGCGATTACGGAAAACTGTTTTTT. This translates into CASSLRTGDYGKLFF.